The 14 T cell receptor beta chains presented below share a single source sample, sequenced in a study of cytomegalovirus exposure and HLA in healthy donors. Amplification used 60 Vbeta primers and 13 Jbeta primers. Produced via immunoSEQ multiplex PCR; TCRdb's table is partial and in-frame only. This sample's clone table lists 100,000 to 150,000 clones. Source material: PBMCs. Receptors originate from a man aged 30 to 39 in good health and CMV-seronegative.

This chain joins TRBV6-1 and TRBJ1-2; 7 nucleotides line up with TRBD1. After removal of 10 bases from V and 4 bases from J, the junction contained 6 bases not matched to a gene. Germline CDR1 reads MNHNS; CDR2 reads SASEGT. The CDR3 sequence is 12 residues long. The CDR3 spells CAITGTAYGYTF. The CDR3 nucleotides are TGTGCCATTACCGGGACAGCCTATGGCTACACCTTC.

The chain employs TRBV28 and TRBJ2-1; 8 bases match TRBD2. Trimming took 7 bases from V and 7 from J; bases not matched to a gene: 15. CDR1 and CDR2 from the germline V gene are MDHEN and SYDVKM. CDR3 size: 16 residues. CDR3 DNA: TGTGCCAGCATCCCGGGGGGGAGCACCATAGGAAATGAGCAGTTCTTC. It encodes CASIPGGSTIGNEQFF. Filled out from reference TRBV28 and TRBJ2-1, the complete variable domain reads DVKVTQSSRYLVKRTGEKVFLECVQDMDHENMFWYRQDPGLGLRLIYFSYDVKMKEKGDIPEGYSVSREKKERFSLILESASTNQTSMYLCASIPGGSTIGNEQFFGPGTRLTVL.

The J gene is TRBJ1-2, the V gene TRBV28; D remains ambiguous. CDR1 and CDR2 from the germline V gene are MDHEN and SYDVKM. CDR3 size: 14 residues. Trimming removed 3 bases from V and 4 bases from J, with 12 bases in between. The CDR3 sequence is CASSLAGRGYGYTF. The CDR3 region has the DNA TGTGCCAGCAGTTTGGCAGGTCGGGGCTATGGCTACACCTTC.

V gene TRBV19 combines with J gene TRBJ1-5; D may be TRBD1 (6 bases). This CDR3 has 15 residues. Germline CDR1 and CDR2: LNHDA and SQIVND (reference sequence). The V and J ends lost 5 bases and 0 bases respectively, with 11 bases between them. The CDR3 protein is CASSLGGRSNQPQHF. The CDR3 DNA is TGTGCCAGTAGTCTAGGGGGGCGTAGCAATCAGCCCCAGCATTTT.

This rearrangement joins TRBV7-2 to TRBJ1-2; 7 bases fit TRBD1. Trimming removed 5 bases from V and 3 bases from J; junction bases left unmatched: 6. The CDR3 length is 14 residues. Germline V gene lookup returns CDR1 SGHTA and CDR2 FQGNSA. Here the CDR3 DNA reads TGTGCCAGCAGCACGCCGGGACAGTACTATGGCTACACCTTC. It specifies CASSTPGQYYGYTF.

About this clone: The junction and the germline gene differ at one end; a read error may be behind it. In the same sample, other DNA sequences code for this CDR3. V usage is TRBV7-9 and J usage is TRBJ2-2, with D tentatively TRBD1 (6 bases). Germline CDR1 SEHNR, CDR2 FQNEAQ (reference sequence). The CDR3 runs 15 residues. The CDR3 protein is CASRVGTTDTGELFF. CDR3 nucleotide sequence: TGCGCCAGCAGGGTAGGGACAACCGACACCGGGGAGCTGTTTTTT.

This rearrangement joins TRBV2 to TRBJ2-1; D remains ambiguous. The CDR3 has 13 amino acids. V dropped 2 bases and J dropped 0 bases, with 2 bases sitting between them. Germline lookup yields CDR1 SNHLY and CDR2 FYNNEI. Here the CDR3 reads CASSEYSYNEQFF. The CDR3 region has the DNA TGTGCCAGCAGTGAATACTCCTACAATGAGCAGTTCTTC.

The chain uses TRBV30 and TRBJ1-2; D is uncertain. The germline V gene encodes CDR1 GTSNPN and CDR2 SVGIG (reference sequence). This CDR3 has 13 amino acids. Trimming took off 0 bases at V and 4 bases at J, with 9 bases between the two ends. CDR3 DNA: TGTGCCTGGAGTGTCGCAGGTCTCTATGGCTACACCTTC. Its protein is CAWSVAGLYGYTF.

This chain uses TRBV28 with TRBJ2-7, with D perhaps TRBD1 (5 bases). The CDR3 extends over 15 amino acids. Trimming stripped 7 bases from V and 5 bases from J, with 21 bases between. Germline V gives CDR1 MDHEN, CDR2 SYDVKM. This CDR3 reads CASIPSGPGFDEQYF. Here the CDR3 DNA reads TGTGCCAGCATCCCTTCAGGGCCAGGTTTTGACGAGCAGTACTTC.

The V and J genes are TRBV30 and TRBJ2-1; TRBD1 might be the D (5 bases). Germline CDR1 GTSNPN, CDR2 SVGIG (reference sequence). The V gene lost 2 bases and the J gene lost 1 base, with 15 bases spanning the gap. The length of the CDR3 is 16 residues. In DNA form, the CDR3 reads TGTGCCTGGAGTCCAGATACTGGGGCGTCCTACAATGAGCAGTTCTTC. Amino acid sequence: CAWSPDTGASYNEQFF. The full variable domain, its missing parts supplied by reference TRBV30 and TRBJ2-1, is SQTIHQWPATLVQPVGSPLSLECTVEGTSNPNLYWYRQAAGRGLQLLFYSVGIGQISSEVPQNLSASRPQDRQFILSSKKLLLSDSGFYLCAWSPDTGASYNEQFFGPGTRLTVL.

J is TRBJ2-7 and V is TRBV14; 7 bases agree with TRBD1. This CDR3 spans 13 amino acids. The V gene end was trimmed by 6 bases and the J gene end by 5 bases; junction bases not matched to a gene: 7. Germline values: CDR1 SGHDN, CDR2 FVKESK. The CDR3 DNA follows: TGTGCCAGCAGAGAACAGGGGACCGACGAGCAGTACTTC. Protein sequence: CASREQGTDEQYF.

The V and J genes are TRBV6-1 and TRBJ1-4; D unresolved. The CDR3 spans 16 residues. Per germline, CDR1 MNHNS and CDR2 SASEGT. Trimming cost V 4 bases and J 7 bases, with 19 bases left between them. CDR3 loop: CASSVSAIGGTEKLFF. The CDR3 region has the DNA TGTGCCAGCAGTGTCAGTGCTATCGGAGGTACTGAAAAACTGTTTTTT.

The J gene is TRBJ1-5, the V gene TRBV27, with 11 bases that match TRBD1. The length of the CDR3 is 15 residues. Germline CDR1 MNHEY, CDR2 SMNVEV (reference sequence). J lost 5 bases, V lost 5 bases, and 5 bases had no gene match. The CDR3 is CASSRTGGSYQPQHF. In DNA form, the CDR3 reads TGTGCCAGCAGTCGGACAGGGGGCTCCTATCAGCCCCAGCATTTT.

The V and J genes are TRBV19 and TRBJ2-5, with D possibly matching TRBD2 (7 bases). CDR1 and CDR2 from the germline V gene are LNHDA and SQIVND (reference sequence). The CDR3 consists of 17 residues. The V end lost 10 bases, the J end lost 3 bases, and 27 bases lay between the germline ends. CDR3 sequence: CATSHRGGLRPKETQYF. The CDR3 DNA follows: TGTGCCACTTCCCATAGGGGGGGGCTCCGGCCCAAAGAGACCCAGTACTTC.